Given below is one TCR beta chain in context. Its antigen remains undetermined. No base qualities exist here, and no much larger clone lies one base off it. From a lookup of the germline V gene (reference sequence), CDR1 and CDR2 are PRHDT and FYEKMQ. V is pared back by 3 bases and J by 4 bases, with 10 bases lying between the germline termini. Measured from the cysteine to the phenylalanine, the CDR3 is 14 residues long. Only the CDR3 region is kept as DNA, spanning 42 bases read in frame from base 1. This sample is drawn from a study of T cells in localized non-small cell lung cancer (dated by TCRdb to 2018 to 2020). In terms of the full investigation: The study analyzed T cell repertoires of approximately 240 early-stage NSCLC patients, comparing tumors and uninvolved tumor-adjacent lungs. The cohort consisted of roughly 240 treatment-naive NSCLC patients whose localized lung tumors had been resected. Of the NSCLC patients, about 130 were male and about 97 were female, and the mean age was around 66 years. Study-wide conclusions, independent of this receptor: Because of the exploratory design, TCR variables were selected using unadjusted p-values without false-discovery rate correction. Higher T cell density in blood was associated with longer overall survival, whereas higher clonality in adjacent lung was associated with shorter survival. Uninvolved tumor-adjacent lung showed the highest T cell clonality, higher than tumor, which suggests more focused antigenic responses in the adjacent lung. Because multi-region sequencing of the tumors was not done, intratumor heterogeneity could not be ruled out. A median of 57 of the top 100 tumor clones were detected in paired uninvolved adjacent lung, and 25 to 35 of these tumor clones were also found among the top 100 clones of the paired uninvolved adjacent lung.

TCR beta CDR3 regions were sequenced from DNA using the immunoSEQ Assay. In the original analysis: To compute T cell density, TCR beta template counts were normalized to usable DNA, which was estimated by amplifying housekeeping genes. Richness was estimated using the preseqR package, with extrapolation to 400,000 templates for PBMC samples and to 120,000 templates for tissue samples. Clonality was taken to be one minus Pielou's evenness. Tissue-enriched TCRs were identified through differential abundance testing performed on productive amino-acid clonotypes, with a minimum total count of 5 and an alpha of 0.1. The Jaccard Index and the Morisita Overlap Index were used to quantify repertoire overlap between compartments. GLIPH grouped TCR beta CDR3s together with public tetramer-defined viral CDR3s, and a viral motif had to include at least three viral sequences and also show V-gene enrichment. TCRdb mirrors the immuneACCESS table, restricted to in-frame sequences. Some clones are absent from its copies; in checked studies, under half trace to an unresolved V gene, and the reason for the others is unknown. V, J and clone size derive from that table, while D and trimming were established from the DNA sequence. The sample records 28,000 or so clones, about 84% of which are singletons. The leading ten clones occupy 9.5% to 10% of the sample.

At diagnosis, peripheral blood, uninvolved tumor-adjacent lung and tumor were collected and were preserved as a mix of fresh-frozen and FFPE material. For TCR repertoire profiling, blood samples were analyzed as peripheral blood mononuclear cells. The V and J segments used are TRBV13 and TRBJ2-1; the D gene is not confidently resolved. The sample here was peripheral blood, taken before any cancer treatment. The source is a man between 40 and 70 years old with stage III squamous cell lung carcinoma. CDR3 sequence: CASSFLGKYNEQFF. The base sequence is TGTGCCAGCAGCTTTCTAGGTAAATACAATGAGCAGTTCTTC.